These 30 T cell receptor beta chains were all obtained from the same sample, sequenced in a study of blood T cell repertoires in COVID-19. The protocol was immunoSEQ multiplex PCR, while the TCRdb copy is restricted to in-frame clones and leaves out a portion. The sample includes around 220,000 clones, 65% to 90% of them seen just once. Sequenced material: peripheral blood. The receptors come from a human donor in a cohort sampled during active COVID-19.

The genes are TRBV19 and TRBJ2-2, with 9 positions matching TRBD2. Germline V gene lookup returns CDR1 LNHDA and CDR2 SQIVND (reference sequence). This CDR3 has 18 amino acids. V trimming: 6 bases; J trimming: 1 base; junction bases outside the gene matches: 12. This CDR3 reads CASRKASGMILNTGELFF. The CDR3 nucleotides read TGTGCCAGTAGAAAGGCTAGCGGGATGATTCTGAACACCGGGGAGCTGTTTTTT.

J is TRBJ2-3 and V is TRBV10-3, with D perhaps matching TRBD2 (6 bases). The CDR3 is 15 residues long. V shed 0 bases and J shed 0 bases, with 7 bases lying between them. Germline CDR1 is ENHRY and CDR2 is SYGVKD. The CDR3 region is CAISESAGSTDTQYF. CDR3 nucleotide sequence: TGTGCCATCAGTGAGTCGGCGGGAAGCACAGATACGCAGTATTTT.

A remark on this clone: The sample carries other DNA sequences with the same CDR3. This chain connects TRBV7-9 to TRBJ1-2; unclear D gene. CDR1 is SEHNR and CDR2 is FQNEAQ in the germline V gene (reference sequence). Trimming removed 1 base at V and 3 bases at J, with 6 bases between. The CDR3 covers 13 residues. The CDR3 sequence is CASSLVGDYGYTF. In nucleotides, the CDR3 is TGTGCCAGCAGCTTAGTCGGGGACTATGGCTACACCTTC.

This rearrangement joins TRBV7-8 to TRBJ2-1, with 11 positions matching TRBD2. The trim removed 5 bases at V and 9 bases at J, leaving 9 bases unmatched. Germline-derived CDR1 and CDR2 are SGHVS and FQNEAQ. The CDR3 length is 15 residues. This CDR3 reads CASSMTSGIPSEQFF. The CDR3 DNA reads as TGTGCCAGCAGCATGACTAGCGGGATCCCCTCTGAGCAGTTCTTC.

The chain combines TRBV6-5 with TRBJ1-1; perhaps TRBD1 as D (6 bases). CDR1 is MNHEY and CDR2 is SVGAGI in the germline V gene. This CDR3 is 15 amino acids long. V lost 6 bases to trimming and J lost 3 bases, with 17 bases between them. CDR3 DNA: TGTGCCAGCAGACGTGATGGGACAATCGACACTGAAGCTTTCTTT. It yields the protein CASRRDGTIDTEAFF.

This clone appeared a single time. The chain combines TRBV19 with TRBJ1-2, with D tentatively TRBD1 (6 bases). The CDR3 runs to 13 residues. Trimming stripped 2 bases from V and 2 bases from J, with 6 bases between. Germline V gene lookup returns CDR1 LNHDA and CDR2 SQIVND (reference sequence). The CDR3 region has the DNA TGTGCCAGTAGTATACAGGGGAACTATGGCTACACCTTC. Translation gives CASSIQGNYGYTF.

The chain combines TRBV19 with TRBJ2-7; D gene unclear. CDR1 LNHDA and CDR2 SQIVND come from the germline V gene (reference sequence). V lost 1 base, J lost 1 base, and 8 bases lay in between. CDR3 size: 14 residues. This chain's CDR3 is CASSIVAQSYEQYF. The CDR3, as DNA: TGTGCCAGTAGTATAGTGGCTCAGTCCTACGAGCAGTACTTC. Together with reference TRBV19 and TRBJ2-7, the CDR3 gives the full variable domain: DGGITQSPKYLFRKEGQNVTLSCEQNLNHDAMYWYRQDPGQGLRLIYYSQIVNDFQKGDIAEGYSVSREKKESFPLTVTSAQKNPTAFYLCASSIVAQSYEQYFGPGTRLTVT.

This clone turned up a few times. The rearrangement joins TRBV3-1 (or the pseudogene TRBV3-2) to TRBJ2-5; 7 bases align to TRBD1. Germline-derived CDR1 and CDR2 are LGHDT and YNNKEL (reference sequence). The CDR3 has 15 residues. The J segment lost 6 bases and the V segment lost 4 bases, leaving 11 bases of the junction unmatched. CDR3 DNA: TGTGCCAGCAGCCCCCTAGGGGGCGCTGGACAGACCCAGTACTTC. Translated: CASSPLGGAGQTQYF.

The chain joins TRBV7-2 to TRBJ2-1; no reliable D call. This CDR3 spans 15 amino acids. Looked up from germline, CDR1 is SGHTA and CDR2 is FQGNSA. Trimming took off 1 base at V and 0 bases at J, with 7 bases between the two ends. The CDR3 is CASSLGVFSYNEQFF. The CDR3, as DNA: TGTGCCAGCAGCTTAGGAGTGTTCTCCTACAATGAGCAGTTCTTC.

The chain links TRBV28 to TRBJ2-7; D perhaps matches TRBD2 (6 bases). V was trimmed by 6 bases and J by 0 bases, leaving 21 bases between them. Germline lookup yields CDR1 MDHEN and CDR2 SYDVKM. The CDR3 has 17 residues. In DNA form, the CDR3 reads TGTGCCAGCAGCCCACGTGGGTTCGGGGGAAGCTCCTACGAGCAGTACTTC. Translating it yields CASSPRGFGGSSYEQYF.

The chain couples TRBV9 to TRBJ2-7; 11 positions agree with TRBD1. With 3 bases clipped from V and 6 bases from J, the junction kept 5 bases outside the gene matches. The CDR3 has 14 residues. Per the germline V gene, CDR1 is SGDLS and CDR2 is YYNGEE. CDR3 region: CASSARDRGAEQYF. DNA of the CDR3: TGTGCCAGCAGCGCCCGGGACAGGGGGGCCGAGCAGTACTTC.

The gene calls are TRBV6-2 or TRBV6-3 and TRBJ2-3, with D possibly matching TRBD2 (6 bases). The V end lost 5 bases, the J end lost 1 base, and 13 bases lay between the germline ends. Per the germline V gene, CDR1 is MNHEY and CDR2 is SVGEGT. The CDR3 runs to 15 residues. The CDR3 DNA follows: TGTGCCAGCAGTCCCACTAGCCCCCGCACAGATACGCAGTATTTT. Translation gives CASSPTSPRTDTQYF.

This clone has just a few counts. This sequence joins TRBV5-1 and TRBJ1-3; D is unclear. Germline CDR1 and CDR2: SGHRS and YFSETQ. Trimming shortened V by 4 bases and J by 3 bases, and 14 bases separated the two germline ends. This CDR3 has 15 amino acids. The CDR3 loop is CASSQDTVGGNTIYF. The CDR3 nucleotides are TGCGCCAGCAGCCAAGACACGGTTGGTGGAAACACCATATATTTT.

The CDR3 is CASSITGGVETQYF. The CDR3 nucleotides are TGTGCCAGTAGTATTACAGGGGGGGTGGAGACCCAGTACTTC. V and J are TRBV19 and TRBJ2-5; the D gene is possibly TRBD1 (8 bases). In germline, CDR1 is LNHDA, CDR2 SQIVND (reference sequence). With 3 bases removed from V and 5 bases from J, the gap between germline ends came to 13 bases. This CDR3 spans 14 amino acids.

This chain uses TRBV6-5 with TRBJ2-5, with a possible D match to TRBD2 (5 bases). Trimming left V 6 bases short and J 5 bases short, with 10 bases between. There are 12 residues in the CDR3. CDR1 MNHEY and CDR2 SVGAGI come from the germline V gene. The CDR3 nucleotides are TGTGCCAGCAGCCCCTGGGAGGAGACCCAGTACTTC. Protein product: CASSPWEETQYF.

The genes are TRBV7-7 and TRBJ2-1, with 9 positions matching TRBD2. The CDR3 covers 16 residues. With 0 bases clipped from V and 8 bases from J, the junction kept 8 bases outside the gene matches. Germline V lookup: CDR1 SSHAT, CDR2 FNYEAQ (reference sequence). CDR3 sequence: CASSLARGLAPHEQFF. DNA for the CDR3: TGTGCCAGCAGCTTAGCGCGAGGACTAGCGCCGCATGAGCAGTTCTTC. Full variable domain (rest looked up from reference TRBV7-7 and TRBJ2-1): GAGVSQSPRYKVTKRGQDVTLRCDPISSHATLYWYQQALGQGPEFLTYFNYEAQPDKSGLPSDRFSAERPEGSISTLTIQRTEQRDSAMYRCASSLARGLAPHEQFFGPGTRLTVL.

This clone was observed once. This sequence joins TRBV5-1 and TRBJ2-1, with 10 bases identical to TRBD2. This CDR3 is 17 amino acids long. Trimming took 0 bases from V and 0 from J; bases not matched to a gene: 3. Germline V lookup: CDR1 SGHRS, CDR2 YFSETQ. The CDR3 bases are TGCGCCAGCAGCTTGGGGGCTAGCGGGAGCTCCTACAATGAGCAGTTCTTC. Translating it yields CASSLGASGSSYNEQFF. Drawing the rest from reference TRBV5-1 and TRBJ2-1, the complete variable domain is KAGVTQTPRYLIKTRGQQVTLSCSPISGHRSVSWYQQTPGQGLQFLFEYFSETQRNKGNFPGRFSGRQFSNSRSEMNVSTLELGDSALYLCASSLGASGSSYNEQFFGPGTRLTVL.

This clone has just a few counts. The chain has TRBV5-1 and TRBJ1-6; D not certain. This CDR3 region has 15 residues. Germline V gene lookup returns CDR1 SGHRS and CDR2 YFSETQ. The V gene lost 4 bases and the J gene lost 7 bases, with 15 bases spanning the gap. The DNA for the CDR3 is TGCGCCAGCAGCGGCCGGGGAGGATCGAATTCACCCCTCCACTTT. Residues: CASSGRGGSNSPLHF.

The chain is built from TRBV9 and TRBJ2-7; 10 positions match TRBD1. V lost 4 bases to trimming and J lost 2 bases; unmatched junction nucleotides: 6. The CDR3 sequence is 15 residues long. CDR1 is SGDLS, CDR2 YYNGEE, per germline. CDR3 coding DNA: TGTGCCAGCAGCCCCGGACAGGGGGGCCCCTACGAGCAGTACTTC. Its translation is CASSPGQGGPYEQYF.

This clone turned up a few times. The sample has other DNA sequences that encode this CDR3 too. V usage is TRBV5-1 and J usage is TRBJ1-6, with 7 bases identical to TRBD1. The CDR3 loop spans 14 amino acids. The trim removed 4 bases at V and 5 bases at J, leaving 3 bases unmatched. CDR1 is SGHRS and CDR2 is YFSETQ in the germline V gene. The CDR3 loop is CASSPGQNNSPLHF. CDR3 DNA: TGCGCCAGCAGCCCGGGACAGAATAATTCACCCCTCCACTTT.

The genes are TRBV27 and TRBJ2-7; 10 bases are shared with TRBD1. CDR1 MNHEY and CDR2 SMNVEV come from the germline V gene (reference sequence). The CDR3 totals 13 residues. V was pared by 8 bases and J by 6 bases, with 7 bases of the junction left unmatched. The chain's CDR3 is CASGDRGVFEQYF. The CDR3 region has the DNA TGTGCCAGCGGGGACAGGGGAGTGTTCGAGCAGTACTTC.

The chain is built from TRBV7-2 and TRBJ1-5, with D possibly being TRBD1 (6 bases). The germline gives CDR1 SGHTA, CDR2 FQGNSA. V dropped 5 bases and J dropped 0 bases, with 11 bases sitting between them. This CDR3 region has 15 residues. CDR3 amino acids: CASSPQGFSNQPQHF. In nucleotides, the CDR3 is TGTGCCAGCAGCCCACAGGGATTTAGCAATCAGCCCCAGCATTTT. The complete variable domain, with remaining parts taken from reference TRBV7-2 and TRBJ1-5, reads GAGVSQSPSNKVTEKGKDVELRCDPISGHTALYWYRQSLGQGLEFLIYFQGNSAPDKSGLPSDRFSAERTGGSVSTLTIQRTQQEDSAVYLCASSPQGFSNQPQHFGDGTRLSIL.

The chain links TRBV11-1 to TRBJ1-2, with D maybe TRBD1 (6 bases). V lost 5 bases and J lost 5, with 15 bases in between. This CDR3 comprises 14 residues. Germline V lookup: CDR1 SGHAT, CDR2 FQDESV (reference sequence). This chain's CDR3 is CASSTQGWDYGYTF. The CDR3 DNA follows: TGTGCCAGCAGCACACAGGGATGGGATTATGGCTACACCTTC.

This chain connects TRBV28 to TRBJ1-1; the D gene is possibly TRBD1 (5 bases). V lost 3 bases and J 11 bases, leaving 16 bases between the germline ends. The germline V gene encodes CDR1 MDHEN and CDR2 SYDVKM. The CDR3 length is 13 residues. CDR3 loop: CASSLNLGGSAFF. For the CDR3, the DNA is TGTGCCAGCAGTTTGAATTTGGGGGGTTCGGCTTTCTTT. The complete variable domain, with remaining parts taken from reference TRBV28 and TRBJ1-1, reads DVKVTQSSRYLVKRTGEKVFLECVQDMDHENMFWYRQDPGLGLRLIYFSYDVKMKEKGDIPEGYSVSREKKERFSLILESASTNQTSMYLCASSLNLGGSAFFGQGTRLTVV.

The chain links TRBV9 to TRBJ1-1; possibly TRBD1 for D (5 bases). Trimming cost V 1 base and J 6 bases, with 16 bases left between them. Germline-derived CDR1 and CDR2 are SGDLS and YYNGEE. The CDR3 runs 15 residues. The CDR3 DNA reads as TGTGCCAGCAGCGTAAGGGGATCGGGGGGACCTGAAGCTTTCTTT. Its translation is CASSVRGSGGPEAFF.

The chain couples TRBV4-2 to TRBJ2-1; 7 bases map to TRBD2. The germline CDR1 and CDR2 sequences are LGHNA and YNFKEQ. With 4 bases clipped from V and 1 base from J, the junction kept 13 bases outside the gene matches. The CDR3 extends over 18 amino acids. DNA of the CDR3: TGTGCCAGCAGCCCGGACGCCGCGTTCGGGGGGTCCTACAATGAGCAGTTCTTC. Protein product: CASSPDAAFGGSYNEQFF.

The V and J genes are TRBV7-9 and TRBJ1-1; possibly TRBD1 for D (5 bases). Deletions cut 3 bases from V and 5 bases from J, with 22 bases between. Per germline, CDR1 SEHNR and CDR2 FQNEAQ (reference sequence). The CDR3 sequence is 17 residues long. The CDR3 sequence is CASSLRGGAGSVTEAFF. CDR3 bases: TGTGCCAGCAGCTTGAGAGGAGGGGCAGGAAGCGTTACTGAAGCTTTCTTT.

The chain combines TRBV10-2 with TRBJ2-1, with D perhaps matching TRBD2 (6 bases). The CDR3 covers 15 residues. Germline-derived CDR1 and CDR2 are WSHSY and SAAADI. With 7 bases removed from V and 5 bases from J, the gap between germline ends came to 18 bases. Here the CDR3 reads CASIPGLHPNNEQFF. CDR3 nucleotide sequence: TGCGCCAGCATTCCGGGACTTCACCCAAACAATGAGCAGTTCTTC.

The rearrangement uses TRBV19 and TRBJ1-2; TRBD1 agrees at 10 bases. Germline loops: CDR1 LNHDA, CDR2 SQIVND (reference sequence). J lost 5 bases, V lost 6 bases, and 9 bases had no gene match. The CDR3 has 15 amino acids. This CDR3 is CASSPDRGLLYGYTF. The DNA for the CDR3 is TGTGCCAGTAGCCCTGACAGGGGGCTATTGTATGGCTACACCTTC.

The CDR3 DNA reads as TGTGCCAGCAGTATCGGGGGGGGCGTTTATGGCTACACCTTC. It is translated as CASSIGGGVYGYTF. This chain joins TRBV28 and TRBJ1-2, with D possibly being TRBD1 (6 bases). CDR1 and CDR2 from the germline V gene are MDHEN and SYDVKM. The CDR3 is made up of 14 amino acids. Trimming stripped 5 bases from V and 5 bases from J, with 15 bases between.